The T cell receptor beta chain under discussion was sequenced for a study of T cells after yellow fever vaccination. Study observations and caveats: Abundant bulk-population clonotypes could contaminate the FACS-sorted repertoires. Most primary-vaccination clones recurred post-booster (around 95% CD4, about 90% CD8).

Each CDR3 protein is one row after TCRdb ran MiXCR on the 5' RACE reads. This table holds around 320,000 distinct CDR3 sequences, 3.5% to 4.5% found once. On this clonotype: No antigen is known for it.

The specimen was PBMCs, collected 15 days after the yellow fever booster vaccination. The receptor was isolated from a man aged 18-30 years who received the YFV17D yellow fever vaccine.

As DNA, the CDR3 is TGTGCCAGCTCACCACCGGGACTAGGGACAGATACGCAGTATTTT. Amino acid sequence: CASSPPGLGTDTQYF. V is TRBV18 and J is TRBJ2-3; 8 positions match TRBD2. The CDR3 sequence is 15 residues long. J was trimmed by 3 bases and V by 0 bases; bases with no gene match: 2. CDR1 and CDR2 (germline): KGHSH, LQKENI.